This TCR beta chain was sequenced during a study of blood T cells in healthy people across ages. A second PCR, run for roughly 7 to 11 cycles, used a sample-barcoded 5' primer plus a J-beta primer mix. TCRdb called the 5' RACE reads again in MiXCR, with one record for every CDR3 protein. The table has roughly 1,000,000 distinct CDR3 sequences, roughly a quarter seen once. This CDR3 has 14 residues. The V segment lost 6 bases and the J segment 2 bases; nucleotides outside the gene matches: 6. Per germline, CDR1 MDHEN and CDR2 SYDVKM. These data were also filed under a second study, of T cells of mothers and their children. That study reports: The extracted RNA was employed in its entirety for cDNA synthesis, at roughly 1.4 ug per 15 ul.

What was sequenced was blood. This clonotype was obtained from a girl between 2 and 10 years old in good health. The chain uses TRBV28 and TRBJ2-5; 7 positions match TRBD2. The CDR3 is CASSEPGGQETQYF. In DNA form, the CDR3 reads TGTGCCAGCAGCGAGCCCGGGGGGCAAGAGACCCAGTACTTC.